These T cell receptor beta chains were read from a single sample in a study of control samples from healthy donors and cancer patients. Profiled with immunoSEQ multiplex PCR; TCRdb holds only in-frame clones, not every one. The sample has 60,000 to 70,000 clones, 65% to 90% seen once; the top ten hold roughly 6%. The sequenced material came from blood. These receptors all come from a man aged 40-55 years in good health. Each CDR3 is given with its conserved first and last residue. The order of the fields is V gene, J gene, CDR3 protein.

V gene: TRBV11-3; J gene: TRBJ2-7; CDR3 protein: CASSSRDGESYEQYF
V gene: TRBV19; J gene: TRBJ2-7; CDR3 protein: CASSTGTGLYYEQYF
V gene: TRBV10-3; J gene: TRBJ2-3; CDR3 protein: CAISDTGGGTDTQYF
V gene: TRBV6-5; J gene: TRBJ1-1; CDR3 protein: CASRRTVNTEAFF
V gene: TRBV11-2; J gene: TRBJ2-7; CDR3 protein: CASSPSGTDTYEQYF
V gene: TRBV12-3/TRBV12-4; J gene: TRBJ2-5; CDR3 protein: CASSLGGLETQYF
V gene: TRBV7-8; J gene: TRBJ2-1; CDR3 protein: CASSQGPASFREQFF
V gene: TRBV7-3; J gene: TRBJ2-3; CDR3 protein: CASSLAGATTDTQYF
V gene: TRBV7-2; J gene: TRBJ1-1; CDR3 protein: CASSLEVDTEAFF
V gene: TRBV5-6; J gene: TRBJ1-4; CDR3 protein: CASSLAGTGNEKLFF
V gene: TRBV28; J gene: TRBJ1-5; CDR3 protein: CASNRQPQHF
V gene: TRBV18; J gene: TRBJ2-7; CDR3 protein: CASSPGLAVGEQYF
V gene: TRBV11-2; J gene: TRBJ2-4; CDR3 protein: CASSLGGRYIQYF
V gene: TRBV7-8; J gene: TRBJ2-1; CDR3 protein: CASSLGGEQFF
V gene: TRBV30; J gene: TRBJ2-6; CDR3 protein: CAWTLLSSGANVLTF
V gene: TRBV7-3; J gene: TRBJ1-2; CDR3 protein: CASSPTNGAGRLENYGYTF
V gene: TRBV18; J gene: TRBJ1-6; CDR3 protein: CASSRNVETGEDSPLHF
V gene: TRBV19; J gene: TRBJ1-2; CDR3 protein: CASSTPSDRGHLVYGYTF
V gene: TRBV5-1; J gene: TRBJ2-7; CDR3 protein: CASSFGGTLSYEQYF
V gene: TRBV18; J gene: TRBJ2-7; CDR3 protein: CASSPGLAVSYEQYF
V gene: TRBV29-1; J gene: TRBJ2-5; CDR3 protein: CSVGGLDEETQYF
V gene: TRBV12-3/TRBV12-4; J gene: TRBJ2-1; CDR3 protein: CASRDTYNEQFF
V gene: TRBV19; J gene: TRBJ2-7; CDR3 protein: CASSIVFGQGIFYEQYF